These 20 T cell receptor beta chains came from one sample sequenced in a study of T-cell reconstitution after alpha-beta-depleted transplantation in children. Molecular barcoding with unique molecular identifiers was used for the TCRbeta library. TCRdb reprocessed the PCR reads via MiXCR and lists one record per CDR3 protein. This table has 530,000 or so distinct CDR3 sequences, 25% to 30% appearing once. The source material was PBMCs, sampled before TCRalphabeta/CD19-depleted stem cell transplant. The receptor source for this set is a boy under two years old with Wiskott-Aldrich syndrome, due to receive a stem cell transplant.

This chain connects TRBV27 to TRBJ1-5; D is undetermined. Germline V gene data show CDR1 as MNHEY and CDR2 as SMNVEV (reference sequence). The CDR3 extends over 13 amino acids. Deletions cut 8 bases from V and 0 bases from J, with 8 bases between. The CDR3 reads CASGEYSNQPQHF. The CDR3 DNA reads TGTGCCAGCGGGGAATATAGCAATCAGCCCCAGCATTTT.

The chain links TRBV7-9 to TRBJ1-4; D remains ambiguous. Trimming took off 7 bases at V and 8 bases at J, with 20 bases between the two ends. This CDR3 has 15 amino acids. In germline, CDR1 is SEHNR, CDR2 FQNEAQ (reference sequence). CDR3 region: CASTLQMEAREKLFF. CDR3 DNA sequence: TGTGCCAGCACTCTTCAAATGGAGGCGAGGGAAAAACTGTTTTTT.

This clonotype was counted between two and nine times. This chain joins TRBV5-1 and TRBJ2-7, with TRBD2 as a possible D gene (6 bases). The ends were cut back, 0 bases at V and 3 bases at J, with 16 bases in the middle. This CDR3 comprises 16 residues. Germline V gene data show CDR1 as SGHRS and CDR2 as YFSETQ. The DNA of the CDR3 is TGCGCCAGCAGCTTGGATCCGGGCCCCGGGGGCTACGAGCAGTACTTC. Its translation: CASSLDPGPGGYEQYF.

This chain's CDR3 is CASSARDRSQETQYF. For the CDR3, the DNA is TGTGCCAGCAGTGCCCGGGACAGAAGCCAAGAGACCCAGTACTTC. This chain uses TRBV27 with TRBJ2-5; 7 bases agree with TRBD1. The CDR3 consists of 15 residues. The V gene's germline CDR1 is MNHEY and CDR2 SMNVEV (reference sequence). After removal of 5 bases from V and 1 base from J, the junction contained 7 bases not matched to a gene.

The genes are TRBV11-2 and TRBJ2-1, with unresolved D. Germline V gene sequence: CDR1 SGHAT, CDR2 FQNNGV. CDR3 length: 12 residues. Trimming cost V 1 base and J 12 bases, with 10 bases left between them. The CDR3, as DNA: TGTGCCAGCAGCTTAGGGGGTTTTGGGCAGTTCTTC. Translation: CASSLGGFGQFF.

V and J are TRBV5-1 and TRBJ2-1; TRBD2 matches 10 bases. The CDR3 runs 17 residues. From germline, CDR1 is SGHRS and CDR2 YFSETQ. Trimming at V came to 2 bases and at J to 0 bases, leaving 5 bases not matched to a gene. The CDR3 reads CASSFLLAGSSYNEQFF. CDR3 nucleotide sequence: TGCGCCAGCAGCTTTTTACTAGCGGGGAGCTCCTACAATGAGCAGTTCTTC.

The CDR3 DNA is TGCAGTGCTAGGTCCCTAGCGGGCTCCTACAATGAGCAGTTCTTC. It yields the protein CSARSLAGSYNEQFF. V usage is TRBV20-1 and J usage is TRBJ2-1; 8 nucleotides match TRBD2. The ends lost 3 bases at V and 0 bases at J; junction bases unmatched: 4. CDR1 is DFQATT, CDR2 SNEGSKA, per germline (reference sequence). This CDR3 has 15 residues.

V gene TRBV10-3 combines with J gene TRBJ2-1; D might be TRBD1 or TRBD2, each matching 6 bases. The CDR3 loop spans 15 amino acids. Trimming shortened V by 7 bases and J by 8 bases, and 21 bases separated the two germline ends. The germline CDR1 and CDR2 sequences are ENHRY and SYGVKD. The DNA of the CDR3 is TGTGCCATCAAGGGGGTTAGCGGCCTCGTCGATGAGCAGTTCTTC. This encodes CAIKGVSGLVDEQFF.

This clonotype was observed a few times. This chain uses TRBV5-1 with TRBJ2-1, with 8 bases identical to TRBD1. V shed 0 bases and J 5 bases; nucleotides not matched to a gene: 7. The CDR3 covers 16 residues. CDR1 and CDR2 from the germline V gene are SGHRS and YFSETQ. CDR3 nucleotide sequence: TGCGCCAGCAGCTTGGCACGACAGGGGTTTAACAATGAGCAGTTCTTC. This translates into CASSLARQGFNNEQFF.

The CDR3 DNA reads TGTGCCAGTAGTCCTCGCCCGCTAGCGGGAGTCTACGAGCAGTACTTC. Translating gives CASSPRPLAGVYEQYF. V and J are TRBV19 and TRBJ2-7; TRBD2 matches 10 bases. CDR1 LNHDA and CDR2 SQIVND come from the germline V gene (reference sequence). CDR3 length: 16 amino acids. V lost 5 bases and J lost 3; bases outside the gene matches: 10.

The chain couples TRBV5-1 to TRBJ2-2; no clear D gene. CDR3 length equals 15 residues. Trimming took off 0 bases at V and 4 bases at J, with 10 bases between the two ends. CDR1 SGHRS and CDR2 YFSETQ come from the germline V gene. CDR3 nucleotides: TGCGCCAGCAGCTTGGATGGGGTACGCACCGGGGAGCTGTTTTTT. Translation gives CASSLDGVRTGELFF.

This clonotype turned up a few times. The chain joins TRBV10-3 to TRBJ2-2; weak D call: TRBD1 (6 bases). Trimming removed 8 bases at V and 4 bases at J, with 14 bases between. The CDR3 sequence is 14 residues long. From germline, CDR1 is ENHRY and CDR2 SYGVKD. The CDR3 coding sequence is TGTGCCATCTCAGGGGCAAGTGGCACCGGGGAGCTGTTTTTT. Amino acids: CAISGASGTGELFF.

This clonotype was found a few times. The chain combines TRBV6-5 with TRBJ1-4; D is ambiguous. Trimming cost V 0 bases and J 8 bases, with 10 bases left between them. The CDR3 runs 14 residues. CDR1 is MNHEY, CDR2 SVGAGI, per germline. The CDR3 nucleotides are TGTGCCAGCAGTTACTCGAGTTCTTCCGAAAAACTGTTTTTT. It codes for CASSYSSSSEKLFF.

This clonotype was counted between two and nine times. The V and J genes are TRBV27 and TRBJ1-2, with D possibly TRBD1 on 5 matching bases. The CDR3 runs to 14 residues. In germline, CDR1 is MNHEY, CDR2 SMNVEV (reference sequence). The V end lost 6 bases, the J end lost 3 bases, and 14 bases lay between the germline ends. CDR3 sequence: CASRGSGQHYGYTF. CDR3 DNA sequence: TGTGCCAGCAGGGGGTCAGGGCAACACTATGGCTACACCTTC.

The gene calls are TRBV24-1 and TRBJ2-1; tentatively, D is TRBD1 (6 bases). Germline V gene sequence: CDR1 KGHDR, CDR2 SFDVKD. This CDR3 region has 14 residues. The V gene lost 3 bases and the J gene lost 11 bases, with 16 bases spanning the gap. This CDR3 reads CATSDSTGPEKQFF. CDR3 DNA: TGTGCCACCAGTGATAGTACAGGGCCAGAGAAGCAGTTCTTC.

The CDR3 here is CSASSPGQGLQETQYF. The CDR3 DNA reads TGCAGTGCTAGTTCTCCGGGACAGGGCCTACAAGAGACCCAGTACTTC. This chain connects TRBV20-1 to TRBJ2-5; 9 nucleotides agree with TRBD1. The CDR3 has 16 amino acids. After removal of 3 bases from V and 2 bases from J, the junction contained 10 bases not matched to a gene. The germline V gene encodes CDR1 DFQATT and CDR2 SNEGSKA (reference sequence).

The chain combines TRBV5-1 with TRBJ2-1; D is uncertain. From germline, CDR1 is SGHRS and CDR2 YFSETQ. V dropped 3 bases and J dropped 0 bases, with 7 bases sitting between them. The CDR3 contains 14 residues. In DNA, the CDR3 is TGCGCCAGCAGCTACTTGAGCTCCTACAATGAGCAGTTCTTC. Protein product: CASSYLSSYNEQFF.

The chain carries TRBV6-1 and TRBJ2-1, with D perhaps being TRBD1 or TRBD2 (5 bases each). The V gene's germline CDR1 is MNHNS and CDR2 SASEGT. Trimming stripped 7 bases from V and 9 bases from J, with 22 bases between. The CDR3 totals 15 residues. The CDR3 loop reads CASIPSGIPGSEQFF. The CDR3 nucleotides read TGTGCCAGCATTCCCTCGGGAATACCAGGGAGTGAGCAGTTCTTC.

V is TRBV6-1 and J is TRBJ2-1; the match to TRBD2 covers 9 bases. V gave up 6 bases and J gave up 9 bases; unmatched junction bases: 12. Germline V gene lookup returns CDR1 MNHNS and CDR2 SASEGT. CDR3 length: 15 residues. The CDR3 DNA reads as TGTGCCAGCAGAGCGGCCGCGGGAGGGCCCGGTGAGCAGTTCTTC. Its protein is CASRAAAGGPGEQFF.

This chain links TRBV18 with TRBJ2-1, with a possible D match to TRBD2 (6 bases). The CDR3 loop spans 15 amino acids. CDR1 is KGHSH and CDR2 is LQKENI in the germline V gene. V lost 2 bases, J lost 5 bases, and 13 bases lay in between. The CDR3 region has the DNA TGTGCCAGCTCACCAACCGGGAGACTCAACAATGAGCAGTTCTTC. This codes for CASSPTGRLNNEQFF.